The 7 T cell receptor beta chains listed next were all sequenced from one sample in a study of T cells in localized non-small cell lung cancer. Some clones are missing from TCRdb's copy, which holds only in-frame ones; the method was immunoSEQ multiplex PCR. The sample lists around 64,000 clones, about 89% seen once, with 15% to 20% in the top ten. The specimen was peripheral blood, collected before any cancer treatment. All receptors come from a man aged 40 to 70 with stage I lung adenocarcinoma.

The sample holds one count of this clone. The same CDR3 is also encoded by other DNA sequences in this sample. V gene TRBV5-1 combines with J gene TRBJ1-4; 9 bases align to TRBD1. Germline V gene data show CDR1 as SGHRS and CDR2 as YFSETQ. The CDR3 contains 14 residues. V lost 4 bases to trimming and J lost 8 bases; unmatched junction nucleotides: 6. CDR3 region: CASSLGTGSEKLFF. In DNA, the CDR3 is TGCGCCAGCAGCCTGGGGACAGGGTCCGAAAAACTGTTTTTT.

This chain uses TRBV28 with TRBJ1-2; a possible D gene is TRBD1 (5 bases). Germline loops: CDR1 MDHEN, CDR2 SYDVKM. The V gene lost 6 bases and the J gene lost 2 bases, with 13 bases spanning the gap. This CDR3 has 14 amino acids. The chain's CDR3 is CASREGPGNYGYTF. DNA for the CDR3: TGTGCCAGCAGGGAGGGACCGGGGAACTATGGCTACACCTTC.

As DNA, the CDR3 is TGCGCCAGCAGCTTGCTCACAGATACGCAGTATTTT. This gives the protein CASSLLTDTQYF. The gene calls are TRBV5-1 and TRBJ2-3, with D unresolved. The CDR3 totals 12 residues. V was trimmed by 1 base and J by 2 bases, leaving 2 bases between them. Germline assignment: CDR1 SGHRS and CDR2 YFSETQ.

The genes are TRBV21-1 and TRBJ2-7; TRBD1, as called in the table, went unchecked against the DNA. TRBV21-1 is a pseudogene locus. This CDR3 contains 13 residues. The CDR3 sequence: CASGSRVSAEQYF. The CDR3 region has the DNA TGTGCCAGCGGCAGCAGGGTTTCGGCCGAGCAGTACTTC.

Written as DNA, the CDR3 is TGTGCCAGCAGTTTTGGGGGACAGGGGGCTCGGCAGCCCCAGCATTTT. Translation: CASSFGGQGARQPQHF. The V and J genes are TRBV28 and TRBJ1-5; TRBD1 matches at 12 bases. V lost 3 bases to trimming and J lost 7 bases; unmatched junction nucleotides: 7. The CDR3 covers 16 residues. Germline loops: CDR1 MDHEN, CDR2 SYDVKM.

This chain links TRBV10-3 with TRBJ2-1; TRBD2 matches 7 bases. CDR1 ENHRY and CDR2 SYGVKD come from the germline V gene. V lost 8 bases, J lost 1 base, and 5 bases stayed unmatched. The CDR3 is 14 residues long. The DNA for the CDR3 is TGTGCCATCTCTACGGGGGGATCCTACAATGAGCAGTTCTTC. Translation gives CAISTGGSYNEQFF.

The chain carries TRBV5-6 and TRBJ2-1; D is possibly TRBD1 (5 bases). Between the trimmed V and J ends, which lost 5 bases and 0 bases, there was a span of 15 bases. CDR3 length: 16 residues. CDR1 SGHDT and CDR2 YYEEEE come from the germline V gene. The CDR3 DNA follows: TGTGCCAGCAGTTTAGACAGAACCTACTCCTACAATGAGCAGTTCTTC. This translates into CASSLDRTYSYNEQFF.